The 21 T cell receptor beta chains presented below share a single source sample, sequenced in a study of control samples from healthy donors and cancer patients. Here immunoSEQ multiplex PCR was the method, and the copy in TCRdb shows in-frame clones only, minus some. Of roughly 100,000 clones listed, 85% to 90% are singletons. Material for sequencing was PBMCs. Source of these receptors: a man between 60 and 75 years old with lung cancer.

The chain combines TRBV5-1 with TRBJ2-5; D may be TRBD2 (6 bases). The CDR3 is made up of 15 amino acids. Germline V gives CDR1 SGHRS, CDR2 YFSETQ. V lost 0 bases to trimming and J lost 5 bases, with 14 bases between them. The CDR3 bases are TGCGCCAGCAGCTTGGATACGGACTATGCGGAGACCCAGTACTTC. Its translation: CASSLDTDYAETQYF.

The V and J genes are TRBV6-5 and TRBJ1-2; D unresolved. The germline CDR1 and CDR2 sequences are MNHEY and SVGAGI. The CDR3 spans 15 residues. Deletions cut 0 bases from V and 2 bases from J, with 10 bases between. CDR3 protein: CASSYSAGLNYGYTF. Here the CDR3 DNA reads TGTGCCAGCAGTTACTCGGCTGGGTTAAACTATGGCTACACCTTC.

This chain connects TRBV6-5 to TRBJ1-5; no definite D call. V lost 1 base, J lost 5 bases, and 9 bases lay in between. The CDR3 consists of 14 residues. Germline V lookup: CDR1 MNHEY, CDR2 SVGAGI. DNA for the CDR3: TGTGCCAGCAGTTACTTCGGGCGGGATCAGCCCCAGCATTTT. As protein: CASSYFGRDQPQHF.

CDR3 nucleotide sequence: TGTGCCAGCAGTGAACTGGGGGTATCTGAGCGTGCTGAAGCTTTCTTT. The encoded protein is CASSELGVSERAEAFF. V gene TRBV2 combines with J gene TRBJ1-1, with D maybe TRBD1 (5 bases). The germline gives CDR1 SNHLY, CDR2 FYNNEI. The CDR3 has 16 residues. Trimming cost V 2 bases and J 6 bases, with 19 bases left between them.

The count of this clone is one. The chain is built from TRBV24-1 and TRBJ2-2, with D perhaps matching TRBD1 (6 bases). This CDR3 region has 15 residues. Germline V CDR1 and CDR2: KGHDR, SFDVKD. Trimming pared 3 bases from V and 6 bases from J, leaving 13 bases between. CDR3 DNA sequence: TGTGCCACCAGTGATAGGGGGAGAAGGGCCGGGGAGCTGTTTTTT. Translated: CATSDRGRRAGELFF.

V is TRBV9 and J is TRBJ2-5; perhaps D is TRBD1 or TRBD2 (6 bases each). The length of the CDR3 is 17 residues. V was cut by 4 bases and J by 5 bases, with 24 bases left in between. CDR1 is SGDLS, CDR2 YYNGEE, per germline. CDR3 bases: TGTGCCAGCAGCCCCCAGGGGCGCGGGGATTTGGGGGAGACCCAGTACTTC. Its protein product is CASSPQGRGDLGETQYF.

The chain joins TRBV30 to TRBJ2-1; 13 bases align to TRBD2. Germline trimming cut 2 bases from V and 5 bases from J; bases unmatched to any gene: 9. CDR1 and CDR2 from the germline V gene are GTSNPN and SVGIG (reference sequence). This CDR3 comprises 17 residues. The CDR3 here is CAWSPKLAGGPNNEQFF. The DNA of the CDR3 is TGTGCCTGGAGTCCTAAACTAGCGGGGGGGCCTAACAATGAGCAGTTCTTC.

The CDR3 DNA sequence: TGTGCCAGCAGCCCAGGGGTGGCCTCCTACGAGCAGTACTTC. This translates into CASSPGVASYEQYF. This rearrangement joins TRBV7-8 to TRBJ2-7; D might be TRBD1 (6 bases). Trimming took 5 bases from V and 0 from J, leaving 11 bases between them. The CDR3 consists of 14 residues. Germline loops: CDR1 SGHVS, CDR2 FQNEAQ.

The gene calls are TRBV3-1 (or the pseudogene TRBV3-2) and TRBJ2-1; D unresolved. The CDR3 is 12 residues long. CDR1 and CDR2 from the germline V gene are LGHDT and YNNKEL (reference sequence). V was clipped by 0 bases and J by 7 bases, with 4 bases between them. The CDR3 loop reads CASSQDRNEQFF. The CDR3 DNA follows: TGTGCCAGCAGCCAAGATAGAAATGAGCAGTTCTTC.

In DNA, the CDR3 is TGTGCCACCAGTTTTGACGACAAGAACACTGAAGCTTTCTTT. As protein: CATSFDDKNTEAFF. This chain connects TRBV24-1 to TRBJ1-1; D gene ambiguous. Germline lookup yields CDR1 KGHDR and CDR2 SFDVKD. Trimming took 6 bases from V and 1 from J, leaving 11 bases between them. This CDR3 has 14 amino acids.

This chain connects TRBV7-8 to TRBJ1-1; tentatively, D is TRBD1 (5 bases). The V gene's germline CDR1 is SGHVS and CDR2 FQNEAQ. V lost 1 base, J lost 3 bases, and 12 bases lay in between. CDR3 length: 15 residues. CDR3 region: CASSLEGAGDTEAFF. In DNA, the CDR3 is TGTGCCAGCAGCTTAGAAGGAGCGGGGGACACTGAAGCTTTCTTT. Full variable domain (outside the CDR3, taken from reference TRBV7-8 and TRBJ1-1): GAGVSQSPRYKVAKRGQDVALRCDPISGHVSLFWYQQALGQGPEFLTYFQNEAQLDKSGLPSDRFFAERPEGSVSTLKIQRTQQEDSAVYLCASSLEGAGDTEAFFGQGTRLTVV.

V gene TRBV6-6 combines with J gene TRBJ2-1, with D possibly being TRBD1 (5 bases). The CDR3 totals 14 residues. Trimming cost V 5 bases and J 7 bases, with 15 bases left between them. CDR1 is MNHNY, CDR2 SVGAGI, per germline (reference sequence). CDR3 residues: CASSQGSHGNEQFF. In DNA form, the CDR3 reads TGTGCCAGCAGTCAGGGCAGCCATGGGAATGAGCAGTTCTTC.

The chain employs TRBV12-3 or TRBV12-4 and TRBJ1-2; D not resolved. The CDR3 runs to 13 residues. V gave up 7 bases and J gave up 8 bases, with 17 bases separating them. CDR3 in DNA: TGTGCCAGCACCCTAGGACGGGTGTTGGGCTACACCTTC. Translating gives CASTLGRVLGYTF.

This clone was detected a few times. The V and J genes are TRBV11-1 and TRBJ2-7; 8 bases line up with TRBD1. This CDR3 spans 14 amino acids. Looked up from germline, CDR1 is SGHAT and CDR2 is FQDESV (reference sequence). The trim removed 5 bases at V and 6 bases at J, leaving 9 bases unmatched. The CDR3 sequence is CASSVDREAREQYV. The CDR3 nucleotides are TGTGCCAGCAGCGTGGACAGGGAAGCTCGCGAGCAGTACGTC.

This chain connects TRBV7-9 to TRBJ2-7; no reliable D call. Trimming pared 3 bases from V and 2 bases from J, leaving 11 bases between. CDR1 is SEHNR and CDR2 is FQNEAQ in the germline V gene (reference sequence). The CDR3 runs 14 residues. The CDR3 nucleotides are TGTGCCAGCAGCTTGTCCAGCATGACCTACGAGCAGTACGTC. It specifies CASSLSSMTYEQYV.

This rearrangement joins TRBV11-2 to TRBJ1-5, with D hard to call. CDR3 length: 14 residues. Germline V gene lookup returns CDR1 SGHAT and CDR2 FQNNGV. The V gene lost 2 bases and the J gene lost 4 bases, with 9 bases spanning the gap. The CDR3 sequence: CASSLNAGNQPQHF. In DNA, the CDR3 is TGTGCCAGCAGCTTAAACGCTGGGAATCAGCCCCAGCATTTT.

This chain uses TRBV4-1 with TRBJ2-2; 15 bases line up with TRBD2. Germline V CDR1 and CDR2: MGHRA, YSYEKL. CDR3 length: 18 residues. Trimming removed 4 bases from V and 4 bases from J; junction bases left unmatched: 7. CDR3 sequence reads: CASSRRTSGGASTGELFF. The CDR3 DNA sequence: TGCGCCAGCAGCCGACGGACTAGCGGGGGGGCGAGCACCGGGGAGCTGTTTTTT.

This sequence joins TRBV19 and TRBJ2-2; 14 nucleotides agree with TRBD2. Germline CDR1 reads LNHDA; CDR2 reads SQIVND (reference sequence). After removal of 5 bases from V and 6 bases from J, the junction contained 5 bases not matched to a gene. The CDR3 spans 16 residues. This chain's CDR3 is CASSDLGLAGAGELFF. CDR3 nucleotide sequence: TGTGCCAGTAGTGACCTGGGACTAGCGGGGGCCGGGGAGCTGTTTTTT. Full variable domain (rest looked up from reference TRBV19 and TRBJ2-2): DGGITQSPKYLFRKEGQNVTLSCEQNLNHDAMYWYRQDPGQGLRLIYYSQIVNDFQKGDIAEGYSVSREKKESFPLTVTSAQKNPTAFYLCASSDLGLAGAGELFFGEGSRLTVL.

This sequence joins TRBV2 and TRBJ1-6; D is unclear. The CDR3 is 14 amino acids. Germline loops: CDR1 SNHLY, CDR2 FYNNEI. The ends were cut back, 3 bases at V and 9 bases at J, with 12 bases in the middle. Here the CDR3 DNA reads TGTGCCAGCAGTGAGGATGGACTACCTTCACCCCTCCACTTT. It is translated as CASSEDGLPSPLHF.

The J gene is TRBJ2-2, the V gene TRBV3-1 (or the pseudogene TRBV3-2); 7 nucleotides match TRBD1. The CDR3 has 16 amino acids. With 4 bases clipped from V and 5 bases from J, the junction kept 10 bases outside the gene matches. CDR1 is LGHDT, CDR2 YNNKEL, per germline (reference sequence). CDR3: CASSRGQAGWTGELFF. CDR3 coding DNA: TGTGCCAGCAGCCGCGGACAGGCTGGATGGACCGGGGAGCTGTTTTTT.

The chain has TRBV25-1 and TRBJ2-6; D is unclear. The CDR3 covers 14 residues. V was pared by 7 bases and J by 4 bases, with 11 bases between. Germline CDR1 reads MGHDK; CDR2 reads SYGVNS. As DNA, the CDR3 is TGTGCCAGCACGCCCCCCTCCGGGGCCAACGTCCTGACTTTC. Protein: CASTPPSGANVLTF.